The entry below gives a single T cell receptor beta chain sequence along with its context. Its antigen is unidentified. Ahead of thyroid surgery, no patient had received treatment of any kind. Source study methods: What underpinned the distant-metastasis classifier for papillary thyroid cancer was the set of CDR3 differences across clinicopathological groups. TCRdb called clones again from the PCR reads with MiXCR. TCRdb's processing, not the authors', yielded these V and J calls. The table shows approximately 4,500 clones, with 34% occurring only once. The data originate from a study of metastatic and nonmetastatic thyroid tumors. Turning to the study itself: The authors compared repertoires across blood and tumor or nodule tissue from malignant and benign thyroid patients. Study-level points and caveats: TCR beta diversity was reportedly significantly higher in malignant thyroid tumors than benign nodules, in blood and tumor.

The V and J ends lost 1 base and 0 bases, in that order; junction bases with no gene match: 6. Germline loops: CDR1 SGHAT, CDR2 FQDESV (reference sequence). The CDR3 extends over 18 amino acids. The chain carries TRBV11-1 and TRBJ2-2; 9 bases are shared with TRBD2. The TCR comes from a male donor with papillary thyroid cancer or a benign thyroid nodule (not recorded which). Some clones in this sample may be carry-over from other donors' samples. The material sequenced was adjacent normal tissue. CDR3 residues: CASSLEAGGVSNTGELFF. Here the CDR3 DNA reads TGTGCCAGCAGCTTAGAAGCGGGGGGCGTATCGAACACCGGGGAGCTGTTTTTT.